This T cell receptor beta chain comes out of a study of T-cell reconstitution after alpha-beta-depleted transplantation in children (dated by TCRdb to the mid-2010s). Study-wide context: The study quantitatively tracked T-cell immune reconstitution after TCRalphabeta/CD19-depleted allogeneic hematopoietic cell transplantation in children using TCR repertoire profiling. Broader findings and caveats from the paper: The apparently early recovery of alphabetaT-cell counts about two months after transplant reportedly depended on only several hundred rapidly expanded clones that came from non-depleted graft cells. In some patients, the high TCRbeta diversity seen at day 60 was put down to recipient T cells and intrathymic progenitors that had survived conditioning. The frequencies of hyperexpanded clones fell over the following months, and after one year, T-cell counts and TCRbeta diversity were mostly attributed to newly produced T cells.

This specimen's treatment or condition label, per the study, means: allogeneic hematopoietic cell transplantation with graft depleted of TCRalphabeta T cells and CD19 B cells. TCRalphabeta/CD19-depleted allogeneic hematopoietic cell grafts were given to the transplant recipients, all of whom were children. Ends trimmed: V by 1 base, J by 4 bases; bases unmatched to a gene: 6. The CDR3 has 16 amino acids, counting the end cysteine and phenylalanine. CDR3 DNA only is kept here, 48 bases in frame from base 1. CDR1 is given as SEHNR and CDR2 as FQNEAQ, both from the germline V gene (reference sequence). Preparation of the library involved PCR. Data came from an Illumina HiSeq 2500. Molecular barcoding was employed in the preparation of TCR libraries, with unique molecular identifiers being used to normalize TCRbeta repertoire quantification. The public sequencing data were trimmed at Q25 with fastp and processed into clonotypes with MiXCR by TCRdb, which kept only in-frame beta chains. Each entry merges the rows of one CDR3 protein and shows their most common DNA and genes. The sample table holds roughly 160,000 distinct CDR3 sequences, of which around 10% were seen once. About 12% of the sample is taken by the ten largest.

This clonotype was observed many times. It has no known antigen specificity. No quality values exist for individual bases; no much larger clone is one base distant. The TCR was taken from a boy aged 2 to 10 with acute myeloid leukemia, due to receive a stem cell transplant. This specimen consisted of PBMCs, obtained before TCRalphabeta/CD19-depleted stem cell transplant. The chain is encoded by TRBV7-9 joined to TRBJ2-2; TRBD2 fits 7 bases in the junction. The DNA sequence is TGTGCCAGCAGCTTAGGCCGGGGGGTCGGCACCGGGGAGCTGTTTTTT. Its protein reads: CASSLGRGVGTGELFF.